These 16 T cell receptor beta chains were sequenced from one sample in a study of cytomegalovirus exposure and HLA in healthy donors. Both 60 Vbeta primers and 13 Jbeta primers went into the PCR. Sequenced by immunoSEQ multiplex PCR; TCRdb stores in-frame clones only, minus some. The top ten clones hold 1.5% to 2% of a sample with some 180,000 clones, around three quarters of them seen once. Sequenced: PBMCs. The receptors originated from a woman aged 25 to 39 in good health and CMV-seronegative.

This chain joins TRBV19 and TRBJ2-1; D is unclear. The CDR3 is 16 residues long. The V end lost 3 bases, the J end lost 0 bases, and 12 bases lay between the germline ends. Per germline, CDR1 LNHDA and CDR2 SQIVND (reference sequence). CDR3 sequence: CASSISGSLSYNEQFF. In nucleotides, the CDR3 is TGTGCCAGTAGTATTTCAGGATCCCTCTCCTACAATGAGCAGTTCTTC.

The gene calls are TRBV30 and TRBJ1-6; 8 bases agree with TRBD1. The CDR3 consists of 13 residues. Per the germline V gene, CDR1 is GTSNPN and CDR2 is SVGIG (reference sequence). The CDR3 coding sequence is TGTGCTCTTCAGGGGGCGAGAAATTCACCCCTCCACTTT. Protein sequence: CALQGARNSPLHF.

V is TRBV2 and J is TRBJ1-6; 10 bases agree with TRBD1. The CDR3 is 14 residues long. Germline V gene sequence: CDR1 SNHLY, CDR2 FYNNEI. Trimming removed 7 bases from V and 7 bases from J; junction bases left unmatched: 4. CDR3 residues: CASKDRGGNSPLHF. CDR3 coding DNA: TGTGCCAGCAAGGACAGGGGGGGAAATTCACCCCTCCACTTT.

This chain uses TRBV18 with TRBJ2-3; D perhaps matches TRBD1 (6 bases). The V gene's germline CDR1 is KGHSH and CDR2 LQKENI. Trimming left V 4 bases short and J 6 bases short, with 14 bases between. CDR3 length: 14 residues. CDR3 loop: CASSQDSPGDTQYF. CDR3 DNA sequence: TGTGCCAGCTCACAGGACAGCCCGGGGGATACGCAGTATTTT.

This clone appeared once. V gene TRBV5-1 combines with J gene TRBJ1-1; D is perhaps TRBD1 (5 bases). The V gene lost 2 bases and the J gene lost 5 bases, with 13 bases spanning the gap. The germline V gene has CDR1 SGHRS and CDR2 YFSETQ. There are 14 residues in the CDR3. The DNA for the CDR3 is TGCGCCAGCAGCTTATTGGGGGAGGGTACTGAAGCTTTCTTT. Its protein is CASSLLGEGTEAFF. The full variable domain, in which reference TRBV5-1 and TRBJ1-1 provide the parts outside the CDR3, is KAGVTQTPRYLIKTRGQQVTLSCSPISGHRSVSWYQQTPGQGLQFLFEYFSETQRNKGNFPGRFSGRQFSNSRSEMNVSTLELGDSALYLCASSLLGEGTEAFFGQGTRLTVV.

CDR3 bases: TGTGCCAGCAGCTTAGCGGGCAGCAATCAGCCCCAGCATTTT. This sequence encodes CASSLAGSNQPQHF. The chain couples TRBV7-2 to TRBJ1-5, with D unresolved. Looked up from germline, CDR1 is SGHTA and CDR2 is FQGNSA. Trimming cost V 0 bases and J 1 base, with 4 bases left between them. The CDR3 consists of 14 residues.

This sequence joins TRBV7-8 and TRBJ2-7, with D unresolved. Germline CDR1 SGHVS, CDR2 FQNEAQ. Trimming took off 4 bases at V and 2 bases at J, with 15 bases between the two ends. The CDR3 consists of 15 residues. As DNA, the CDR3 is TGTGCCAGCAGCTCTCCCCCCGGGTGGACCTACGAGCAGTACTTC. Translated: CASSSPPGWTYEQYF.

The V call is TRBV18, the J call TRBJ2-5; the match to TRBD2 covers 12 bases. The junction had 4 bases not matched to a gene; V was cut back by 0 bases and J by 5 bases. Germline V gene sequence: CDR1 KGHSH, CDR2 LQKENI. This CDR3 is 16 amino acids long. CDR3 sequence (DNA): TGTGCCAGCTCACCACCGACTAGCGGGGGCCGGGAGACCCAGTACTTC. This translates into CASSPPTSGGRETQYF.

This sequence joins TRBV27 and TRBJ2-7, with D possibly matching TRBD2 (7 bases). Germline assignment: CDR1 MNHEY and CDR2 SMNVEV (reference sequence). The CDR3 loop spans 13 amino acids. The V gene lost 10 bases and the J gene lost 5 bases, with 18 bases spanning the gap. The DNA of the CDR3 is TGTGCCACCGAGGGGGGGGTTTGGCACGAGCAGTACTTC. The encoded protein is CATEGGVWHEQYF.

This clone was found a few times. The rearrangement joins TRBV5-5 to TRBJ1-4; weak D call: TRBD1 (5 bases). CDR1 and CDR2 from the germline V gene are SGHKS and YYEKEE (reference sequence). The CDR3 consists of 15 residues. V dropped 1 base and J dropped 5 bases, with 12 bases sitting between them. The CDR3 is CASSLYPGENEKLFF. In DNA form, the CDR3 reads TGTGCCAGCAGCTTGTATCCGGGGGAGAATGAAAAACTGTTTTTT.

V usage is TRBV7-2 and J usage is TRBJ2-6, with D possibly TRBD1 on 6 matching bases. This CDR3 is 18 amino acids long. Deletions cut 3 bases from V and 0 bases from J, with 15 bases between. Germline V CDR1 and CDR2: SGHTA, FQGNSA. The CDR3 sequence: CASSLDLIRGSGANVLTF. CDR3 coding DNA: TGTGCCAGCAGCTTGGACCTAATCAGGGGCTCTGGGGCCAACGTCCTGACTTTC. The full variable domain, completed using reference TRBV7-2 and TRBJ2-6, is GAGVSQSPSNKVTEKGKDVELRCDPISGHTALYWYRQSLGQGLEFLIYFQGNSAPDKSGLPSDRFSAERTGGSVSTLTIQRTQQEDSAVYLCASSLDLIRGSGANVLTFGAGSRLTVL.

The chain couples TRBV6-6 to TRBJ1-1, with D unclear. V was shortened by 4 bases and J by 0 bases, with 9 bases between the two germline ends. Germline loops: CDR1 MNHNY, CDR2 SVGAGI (reference sequence). This CDR3 spans 14 amino acids. The chain's CDR3 is CASSSRRMNTEAFF. DNA of the CDR3: TGTGCCAGCAGTTCCAGGAGGATGAACACTGAAGCTTTCTTT.

This clone appeared a few times. This chain links TRBV10-2 with TRBJ1-5, with TRBD1 matching 7 bases. Trimming cost V 8 bases and J 7 bases; bases outside gene matches: 8. This CDR3 contains 13 residues. Germline CDR1 reads WSHSY; CDR2 reads SAAADI. CDR3 nucleotides: TGCGCCAGCCAGGACAGGATAGGGCAGCCCCAGCATTTT. As protein: CASQDRIGQPQHF.

The chain uses TRBV19 and TRBJ2-7; TRBD1 might be the D (5 bases). Germline V gene data show CDR1 as LNHDA and CDR2 as SQIVND (reference sequence). V was shortened by 5 bases and J by 1 base, with 9 bases between the two germline ends. This CDR3 spans 13 amino acids. DNA of the CDR3: TGTGCCAGTAGTCCCAGGGATTCCTACGAGCAGTACTTC. As protein: CASSPRDSYEQYF.

CDR3: CASSLDPRRSGYTF. The CDR3 nucleotides are TGTGCCAGCAGCTTAGATCCGAGAAGGAGTGGCTACACCTTC. This chain uses TRBV7-8 with TRBJ1-2; no definite D call. The CDR3 has 14 residues. Germline V lookup: CDR1 SGHVS, CDR2 FQNEAQ. The ends were cut back, 1 base at V and 7 bases at J, with 13 bases in the middle.

The chain couples TRBV27 to TRBJ1-3, with D possibly TRBD1 on 6 matching bases. Trimming took off 4 bases at V and 3 bases at J, with 10 bases between the two ends. This CDR3 region has 14 residues. Germline-derived CDR1 and CDR2 are MNHEY and SMNVEV (reference sequence). The CDR3 nucleotides read TGTGCCAGCAGTTATGGGGGCTTTGGAAACACCATATATTTT. Translated, it gives CASSYGGFGNTIYF.